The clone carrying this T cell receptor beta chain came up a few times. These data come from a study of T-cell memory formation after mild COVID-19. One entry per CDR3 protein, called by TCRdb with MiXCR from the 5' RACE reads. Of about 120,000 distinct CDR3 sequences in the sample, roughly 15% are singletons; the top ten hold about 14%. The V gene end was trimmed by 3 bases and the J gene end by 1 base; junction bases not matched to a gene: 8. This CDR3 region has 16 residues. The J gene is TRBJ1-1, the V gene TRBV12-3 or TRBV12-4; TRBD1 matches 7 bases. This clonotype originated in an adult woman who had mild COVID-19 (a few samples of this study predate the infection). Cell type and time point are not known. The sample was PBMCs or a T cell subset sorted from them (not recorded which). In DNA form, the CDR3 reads TGTGCCAGCAGTTTTCGGAAAGGGGGCGGGAACACTGAAGCTTTCTTT. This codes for CASSFRKGGGNTEAFF.